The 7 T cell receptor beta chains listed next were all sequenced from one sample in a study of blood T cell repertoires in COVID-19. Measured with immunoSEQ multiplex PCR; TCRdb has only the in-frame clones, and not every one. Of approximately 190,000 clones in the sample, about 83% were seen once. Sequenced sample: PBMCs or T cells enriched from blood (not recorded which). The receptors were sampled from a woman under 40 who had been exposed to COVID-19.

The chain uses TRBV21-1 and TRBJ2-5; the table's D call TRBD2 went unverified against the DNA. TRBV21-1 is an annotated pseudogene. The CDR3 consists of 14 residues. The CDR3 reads CASSKPSQKETQYF. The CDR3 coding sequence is TGTGCCAGCAGCAAACCTAGCCAAAAGGAGACCCAGTACTTC.

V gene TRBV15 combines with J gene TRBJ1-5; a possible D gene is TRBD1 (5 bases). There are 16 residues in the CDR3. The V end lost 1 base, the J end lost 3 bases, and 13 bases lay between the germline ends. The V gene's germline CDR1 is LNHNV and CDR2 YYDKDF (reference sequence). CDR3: CATSRGSEGINQPQHF. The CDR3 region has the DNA TGTGCCACCAGCAGAGGCTCGGAGGGGATCAATCAGCCCCAGCATTTT.

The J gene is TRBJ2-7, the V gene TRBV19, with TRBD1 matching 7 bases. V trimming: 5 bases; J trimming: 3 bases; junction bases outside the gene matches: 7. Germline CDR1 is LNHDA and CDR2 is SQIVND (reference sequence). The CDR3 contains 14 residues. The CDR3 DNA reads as TGTGCCAGTAGTCCGGGACAGTGGGTCTACGAGCAGTACTTC. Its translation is CASSPGQWVYEQYF.

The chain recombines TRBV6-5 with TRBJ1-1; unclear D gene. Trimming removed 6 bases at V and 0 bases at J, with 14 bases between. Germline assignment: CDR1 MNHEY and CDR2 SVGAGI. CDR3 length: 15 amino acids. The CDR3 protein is CASRSDPAVNTEAFF. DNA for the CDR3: TGTGCCAGCAGGTCCGACCCAGCGGTGAACACTGAAGCTTTCTTT.

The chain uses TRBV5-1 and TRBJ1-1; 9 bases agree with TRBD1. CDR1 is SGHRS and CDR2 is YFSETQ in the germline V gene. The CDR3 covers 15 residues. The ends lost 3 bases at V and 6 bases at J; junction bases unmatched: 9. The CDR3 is CASSWGDRVGSEAFF. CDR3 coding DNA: TGCGCCAGCAGCTGGGGGGACAGGGTCGGTTCTGAAGCTTTCTTT. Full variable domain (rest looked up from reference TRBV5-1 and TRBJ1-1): KAGVTQTPRYLIKTRGQQVTLSCSPISGHRSVSWYQQTPGQGLQFLFEYFSETQRNKGNFPGRFSGRQFSNSRSEMNVSTLELGDSALYLCASSWGDRVGSEAFFGQGTRLTVV.

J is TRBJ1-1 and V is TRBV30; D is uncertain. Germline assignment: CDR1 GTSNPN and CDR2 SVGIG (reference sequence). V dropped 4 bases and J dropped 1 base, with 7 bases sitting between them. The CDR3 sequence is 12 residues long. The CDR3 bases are TGTGCCTGGAAAATCGGGAACACTGAAGCTTTCTTT. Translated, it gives CAWKIGNTEAFF.

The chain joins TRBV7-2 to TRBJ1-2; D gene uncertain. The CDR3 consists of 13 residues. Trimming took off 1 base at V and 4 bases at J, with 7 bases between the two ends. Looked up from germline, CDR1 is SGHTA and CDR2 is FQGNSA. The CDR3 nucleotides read TGTGCCAGCAGCTTAGGCCTACTCTATGGCTACACCTTC. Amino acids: CASSLGLLYGYTF.